What follows are 2 T cell receptor beta chains derived from one specimen sequenced in a study of blood T cells in healthy people across ages. Next came a second PCR, run for about 7 to 12 cycles, which used a sample-barcoded 5' primer along with a J-beta primer mix. TCRdb re-analysed the 5' RACE reads in MiXCR, keeping a single row per CDR3 protein. This sample has over a million distinct CDR3 sequences, with more than 40% found just once. Sequencing was performed on blood. All receptors come from a woman aged 60-70 years in good health.

The rearrangement links TRBV4-2 to TRBJ2-2, with 7 positions matching TRBD1. The CDR3 consists of 17 residues. J was trimmed by 3 bases and V by 0 bases; bases with no gene match: 7. Germline-derived CDR1 and CDR2 are LGHNA and YNFKEQ. The CDR3 DNA reads TGTGCCAGCAGCCAAGATCTGACAGGGCGCTACACCGGGGAGCTGTTTTTT. Its protein product is CASSQDLTGRYTGELFF.

This clonotype has more than one count but fewer than ten. V gene TRBV10-3 combines with J gene TRBJ2-7; possible D gene TRBD2, 5 bases. The end of the DNA fits TRBJ2-5 better, so the J call may be wrong. CDR3 length: 12 residues. Germline V gene data show CDR1 as ENHRY and CDR2 as SYGVKD. The CDR3 DNA follows: TGTGCCATCAGGGACGCGGGAGAGACCCAGTACTTC. Residues: CAIRDAGETQYF.